Listed below are T cell receptor beta chains from one sample, sequenced in a study of CD8 T cells in ankylosing spondylitis. In TCRdb, the 5' RACE reads were re-called with MiXCR into one record per CDR3 protein. The table has around 890,000 distinct CDR3 sequences, roughly 10% seen once. The sample comprised blood, either unsorted or a sorted T cell fraction (not recorded which). The receptors were gathered from a male donor with ankylosing spondylitis. Both conserved end residues are part of each CDR3. D genes are given only for firm matches. Only some rows state a clone size, as once, few, many or a class for expanded clones.

clone size	V gene	D gene	J gene	CDR3 protein	CDR3 DNA
many	TRBV7-9	NA	TRBJ2-7	CASSLINYEQYF	TGTGCCAGCAGCTTAATCAACTACGAGCAGTACTTC
NA	TRBV20-1	NA	TRBJ2-1	CSAQLYSGAHYNEQFF	TGCAGTGCTCAACTCTACTCCGGGGCTCACTACAATGAGCAGTTCTTC
NA	TRBV20-1	TRBD1	TRBJ2-1	CSARDPGQGYNEQFF	TGCAGTGCTAGAGATCCGGGACAGGGATACAATGAGCAGTTCTTC
NA	TRBV4-3	NA	TRBJ2-1	CASSQERSAEQFF	TGCGCCAGCAGCCAAGAGAGGTCGGCTGAGCAGTTCTTC
many	TRBV7-2	NA	TRBJ2-5	CASSLARKETQYF	TGTGCCAGCAGCTTAGCACGGAAGGAGACCCAGTACTTC
many	TRBV20-1	TRBD1	TRBJ1-3	CSARGTRQGGNTIYF	TGCAGTGCTAGGGGTACGCGACAGGGTGGAAACACCATATATTTT
few	TRBV12-3/TRBV12-4	NA	TRBJ2-5	CASRDRRDTQYF	TGTGCCAGCAGGGACCGTCGGGACACCCAGTACTTC
many	TRBV20-1	NA	TRBJ2-7	CSARDYEQYF	TGCAGTGCTAGGGACTACGAGCAGTACTTC
few	TRBV12-3/TRBV12-4	TRBD2	TRBJ2-1	CASSSRAGLRNEQFF	TGTGCCAGCAGTTCTAGAGCGGGGCTCCGGAATGAGCAGTTCTTC
many	TRBV5-1	NA	TRBJ2-2	CASSSDGPNTGELFF	TGCGCCAGCAGCTCGGACGGTCCGAACACCGGGGAGCTGTTTTTT
few	TRBV27	NA	TRBJ1-1	CASSPYRGLNTEAFF	TGTGCCAGCAGTCCGTACCGGGGCTTGAACACTGAAGCTTTCTTT
NA	TRBV7-6	TRBD2	TRBJ2-5	CASSPQGAGDQETQYF	TGTGCCAGCAGCCCCCAAGGAGCGGGGGATCAAGAGACCCAGTACTTC
NA	TRBV20-1	TRBD2	TRBJ2-3	CSADGTSGKGFTDTQYF	TGCAGTGCCGATGGGACTAGCGGGAAAGGTTTCACAGATACGCAGTATTTT
NA	TRBV11-3	NA	TRBJ2-1	CASSLFEYNEQFF	TGTGCCAGCAGCTTATTCGAATACAATGAGCAGTTCTTC
few	TRBV6-5	NA	TRBJ2-7	CASSYLVSSYEQYF	TGTGCCAGCAGTTATCTTGTTAGCTCCTACGAGCAGTACTTC
NA	TRBV6-5	TRBD1	TRBJ2-1	CASSYLPGTGIDEQFF	TGTGCCAGCAGTTACCTTCCCGGGACAGGGATCGATGAGCAGTTCTTC
NA	TRBV12-3/TRBV12-4	NA	TRBJ2-7	CASRRDTSLGNEQYF	TGTGCCAGCAGACGGGACACCTCTTTGGGCAACGAGCAGTACTTC
NA	TRBV6-1	NA	TRBJ2-7	CVRTDTYEQYF	TGTGTCAGGACGGACACCTACGAGCAGTACTTC
few	TRBV27	NA	TRBJ1-6	CASSLSPWDGFPSSPLHF	TGTGCCAGCAGTTTATCCCCTTGGGACGGATTCCCCTCTTCACCCCTCCACTTT
NA	TRBV7-2	NA	TRBJ2-1	CASSLYPSASSYNEQFF	TGTGCCAGCAGCTTATACCCCTCGGCTAGCTCCTACAATGAGCAGTTCTTC
few	TRBV24-1	TRBD1	TRBJ2-5	CATSSGQGYGTQYF	TGTGCCACCAGCTCGGGACAGGGGTATGGGACCCAGTACTTC
few	TRBV4-1	NA	TRBJ1-4	CASSVTGRLDEKLFF	TGCGCCAGCAGCGTGACAGGTCGGCTTGACGAAAAACTGTTTTTT
few	TRBV5-8	NA	TRBJ1-1	CASSLGRAPNTEAFF	TGTGCCAGCAGCTTGGGACGGGCCCCGAACACTGAAGCTTTCTTT
NA	TRBV2	NA	TRBJ2-7	CASSEGGPYYYEQYF	TGTGCCAGCAGTGAAGGAGGGCCATATTACTACGAGCAGTACTTC
many	TRBV7-2	TRBD1	TRBJ1-2	CASSTGQGLGYTF	TGTGCCAGCAGCACAGGACAGGGCTTAGGCTACACCTTC
NA	TRBV20-1	NA	TRBJ2-1	CSARRRTTYNEQFF	TGCAGTGCTAGGCGGAGAACTACCTACAATGAGCAGTTCTTC
NA	TRBV4-1	NA	TRBJ2-5	CASSQVGGRRGETQYF	TGCGCCAGCAGCCAAGTAGGGGGAAGGAGGGGAGAGACCCAGTACTTC
many	TRBV29-1	NA	TRBJ2-7	CSVEPGKCLREQYF	TGCAGCGTTGAACCGGGGAAGTGCCTTAGGGAGCAGTACTTC
NA	TRBV20-1	NA	TRBJ1-5	CSASHSLSFSNQPQHF	TGCAGTGCTAGTCACAGCCTTTCCTTTAGCAATCAGCCCCAGCATTTT
NA	TRBV6-2/TRBV6-3	TRBD1	TRBJ2-3	CASTDRGADTQYF	TGTGCCAGCACCGACAGGGGAGCAGATACGCAGTATTTT
NA	TRBV4-2	TRBD1	TRBJ1-1	CASSRTGGENTEAFF	TGTGCCAGCAGCCGCACAGGGGGGGAGAACACTGAAGCTTTCTTT
few	TRBV4-1	TRBD2	TRBJ2-2	CASSVAGPGELFF	TGCGCCAGCAGCGTAGCGGGGCCCGGGGAGCTGTTTTTT
few	TRBV7-2	NA	TRBJ1-5	CASSWDPGIQPQHF	TGTGCCAGCAGCTGGGATCCGGGGATTCAGCCCCAGCATTTT
NA	TRBV10-3	TRBD1	TRBJ2-3	CAISRDRDTDTQYF	TGTGCCATCAGCCGGGACAGGGACACAGATACGCAGTATTTT
few	TRBV20-1	TRBD1	TRBJ1-1	CRSPRSGGTEAFF	TGCAGAAGCCCCCGCTCAGGGGGCACTGAAGCTTTCTTT
many	TRBV29-1	NA	TRBJ2-1	CSAGGSYNEQFF	TGCAGCGCTGGGGGCTCCTACAATGAGCAGTTCTTC
many	TRBV6-1	TRBD1	TRBJ1-2	CASSRTGATASSNYGYTF	TGTGCCAGCAGCAGGACAGGGGCGACAGCCTCATCTAACTATGGCTACACCTTC
few	TRBV5-1	NA	TRBJ2-1	CASRVRDAYNEQFF	TGCGCCAGCAGAGTAAGGGACGCCTACAATGAGCAGTTCTTC
many	TRBV7-2	NA	TRBJ1-6	CASSLGAGTSPLHF	TGTGCCAGCAGCTTAGGGGCAGGTACCTCACCCCTCCACTTT